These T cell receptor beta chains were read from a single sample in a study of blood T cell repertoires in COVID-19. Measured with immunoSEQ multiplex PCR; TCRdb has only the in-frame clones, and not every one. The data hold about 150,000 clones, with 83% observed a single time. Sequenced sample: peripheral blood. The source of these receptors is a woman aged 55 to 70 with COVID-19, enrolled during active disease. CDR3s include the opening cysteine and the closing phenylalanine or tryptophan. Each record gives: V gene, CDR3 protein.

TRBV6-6,CASSLDTLDTQYF
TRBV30,CAWSRDREYGYTF
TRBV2,CASDRTANYGYTF
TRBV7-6,CASSLGQGLGNTIYF
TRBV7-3,CASSLGTGGYGYTF
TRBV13,CASSPRTQSRNSPLHF
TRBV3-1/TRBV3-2,CASSQRTGNTIYF
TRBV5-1,CASGGGETQYF
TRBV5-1,CASSLQGDYGYTF
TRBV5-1,CASSTAGGTQETQYF
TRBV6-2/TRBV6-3,CASRYTGNGNTIYF
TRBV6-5,CASSYSSGNSGNTIYF
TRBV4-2,CASSQGRGSTEAFF
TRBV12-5,CASGQEVVETQYF
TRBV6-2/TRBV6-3,CASSYTPGREGFF
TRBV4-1,CASSTRQGSGELFF
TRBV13,CASSRRQGALPEEAFF
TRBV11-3,CASSLGYSDYEQYF
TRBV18,CASSPPQRHTEAFF
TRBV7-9,CASSSTTRGSSGNTIYF
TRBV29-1,CSVEGGGSEQYF
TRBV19,CASSISGGLNTEAFF
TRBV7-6,CASSLHRQRSGNTIYF
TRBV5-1,CASSKTGNGANVLTF
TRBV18,CASSPRGSGTEAFF
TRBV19,CASMGQRWGKLFF
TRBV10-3,CAISTGQGIGDSPLHF
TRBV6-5,CASSVRGGKDYTF
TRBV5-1,CASSPQGVDNEQFF
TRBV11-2,CASSPTTGGNTEAFF
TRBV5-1,CASREDRGNYGYTF
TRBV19,CASSIRGTGVGYTF
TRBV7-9,CASSFWTGGSVGEKLFF
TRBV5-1,CASSLGLAGVLSYNEQFF
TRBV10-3,CAISETPGQGAREQYF
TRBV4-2,CASSLQGNTIYF
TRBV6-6,CASSYPGATNEKLFF